This TCR beta chain was identified in a study of blood T cells in healthy people across ages. Germline CDR1 and CDR2: DFQATT and SNEGSKA (reference sequence). The junction had 8 bases not matched to a gene; V was cut back by 6 bases and J by 10 bases. This CDR3 spans 13 amino acids. A second PCR of roughly 7 to 11 cycles used a sample-barcoded 5' primer and a J-beta primer mix. MiXCR, applied by TCRdb to the 5' RACE reads, yields one record per CDR3 protein. This sample has some 1.6 million distinct CDR3 sequences, with 30% to 40% found just once. The origin of this receptor is a woman under 40 in good health. The sample was blood. The V and J genes are TRBV20-1 and TRBJ1-6; 8 bases are a match to TRBD1. CDR3 in DNA: TGCAGTGCCAAGGGACAGGTTCGATCACCCCTCCACTTT. Its protein product is CSAKGQVRSPLHF.